This is a list of T cell receptor beta chains from one sample in a study of cytomegalovirus exposure and HLA in healthy donors. The table came from immunoSEQ multiplex PCR; TCRdb's copy has only in-frame clones and leaves some out. The sample shows under 95,000 clones, around 80% of them seen only once. The sequencing sample was made of PBMCs. These receptors were taken from a man aged 25 to 40 in good health and CMV-seropositive. Both conserved end residues are part of each CDR3. D genes are given only for firm matches.

j_gene,v_gene,d_gene,CDR3nt,CDR3aa
TRBJ2-7,TRBV28,TRBD1,TGTGCCAGCAACCTCCCCGGACAGGGCTCCTACGAGCAGTACTTC,CASNLPGQGSYEQYF
TRBJ2-5,TRBV4-3,TRBD1,TGCGCCAGCAGCCAGGACAGGGGTGTGGTGACCCAGTACTTC,CASSQDRGVVTQYF
TRBJ1-5,TRBV7-8,-,TGTGCCAGCAGCTTAGACGGAGTTAATAGCAATCAGCCCCAGCATTTT,CASSLDGVNSNQPQHF
TRBJ1-5,TRBV19,TRBD1,TGTGCCAGTAGGGACAGGGGAGGCAATCAGCCCCAGCATTTT,CASRDRGGNQPQHF
TRBJ2-1,TRBV5-4,-,TGTGCCAGCAGCTTGGGATGGGGCAGCAGCAATGAGCAGTTCTTC,CASSLGWGSSNEQFF
TRBJ2-7,TRBV6-6,-,TGTGCCAGCAGTCACACCCCGGGGGAGCAGTACTTC,CASSHTPGEQYF
TRBJ1-3,TRBV2,-,TGTGCCAGCGGGCCCACAGGAAACACCATATATTTT,CASGPTGNTIYF
TRBJ1-4,TRBV4-1,TRBD1,TGCGCCAGCTCTACCCCCGGGACAGGGGGCGAAAAACTGTTTTTT,CASSTPGTGGEKLFF
TRBJ1-1,TRBV4-1,-,TGCGCCAGCAGCCAGGAACCTCAGGGAACTGAAGCTTTCTTT,CASSQEPQGTEAFF
TRBJ1-5,TRBV27,-,TGTGCCAGCAGTTTTATAGCCGGGGTCGGGGATCAGCCCCAGCATTTT,CASSFIAGVGDQPQHF
TRBJ2-2,TRBV9,-,TGTGCCAGCAGCGTAGATGGCCCCTCCACCGGGGAGCTGTTTTTT,CASSVDGPSTGELFF
TRBJ2-7,TRBV7-2,-,TGTGCCAGCAGCTTAGGGTCGGAAGCGACCTACGAGCAGTACTTC,CASSLGSEATYEQYF
TRBJ2-7,TRBV5-6,-,TGTGCCAGCAGCTACAGGGTCCGCGAGCAGTACTTC,CASSYRVREQYF
TRBJ2-4,TRBV7-2,TRBD1,TGTGCCAGCAGCCCAGGGACAGGGGCCTTCATAGCCAAAAACATTCAGTACTTC,CASSPGTGAFIAKNIQYF
TRBJ2-3,TRBV6-5,TRBD1,TGTGCCAGCTCTGGACAGGGCACAGATACGCAGTATTTT,CASSGQGTDTQYF
TRBJ2-3,TRBV5-1,TRBD2,TGCGCCAGCAGCTTGGGGACTAGCGGCACAGATACGCAGTATTTT,CASSLGTSGTDTQYF
TRBJ2-7,TRBV27,TRBD2,TGTGCCAGCAGCTCCCGGGGGGGACCCTCCTACGAGCAGTACTTC,CASSSRGGPSYEQYF
TRBJ1-1,TRBV7-2,-,TGTGCCAGCGGGGAGGGGAGGACTGAAGCTTTCTTT,CASGEGRTEAFF
TRBJ2-1,TRBV11-3,-,TGTGCCAGCAGCTCAACAGGGTGGTCGGACAATGAGCAGTTCTTC,CASSSTGWSDNEQFF